At least ten counts were recorded for the clone carrying this TCR beta chain. This CDR3 has 15 residues. Germline V CDR1 and CDR2: SGHRS, YFSETQ. Trimming cost V 0 bases and J 2 bases, with 11 bases left between them. These data belong to a study of T cells in Graves' hyperthyroidism and ophthalmopathy. RNA transcripts provided the source from which TCR beta CDR3 regions were amplified. The study used the HTBI primer set for a first-round RT-PCR of the TCR CDR3. TCRdb redid the calling of the multiplex PCR reads with MiXCR, one entry per CDR3 protein. The data show 540,000 or so distinct CDR3 sequences, about 15% seen once.

This sequence was found in a woman aged 25 to 39 with Graves' hyperthyroidism. The chain links TRBV5-1 to TRBJ1-2, with a possible D match to TRBD1 (5 bases). The material sequenced was blood. CDR3 in amino acids: CASSLVSGPNYGYTF. The DNA of the CDR3 is TGCGCCAGCAGCTTGGTTTCAGGGCCAAACTATGGCTACACCTTC. The full variable domain, its missing parts supplied by reference TRBV5-1 and TRBJ1-2, is KAGVTQTPRYLIKTRGQQVTLSCSPISGHRSVSWYQQTPGQGLQFLFEYFSETQRNKGNFPGRFSGRQFSNSRSEMNVSTLELGDSALYLCASSLVSGPNYGYTFGSGTRLTVV.